This TCR beta chain is from a study of T cell clonality in common variable immunodeficiency. Study-wide results and caveats: CVID subjects had higher TCRbeta clonality than healthy controls, most marked in about a third. Fewer deletions and N-nucleotide insertions were reportedly seen in common variable immunodeficiency TCR beta sequences. CVID patient heterogeneity limited repertoire-clinical complication correlations.

In this sample, this clone is medium-sized. Antigen specificity is unknown. Coverage ceases 3 residues before the CDR3 finishes, and the germline J gene fills in the end. The sample carries other DNA sequences with the same CDR3. Trimming took 0 bases from V and 0 from J, leaving 7 bases between them. CDR1 is SGHRS, CDR2 YFSETQ, per germline. CDR3 length: 15 residues. Sequencing used immunoSEQ multiplex PCR; TCRdb keeps in-frame clones, though not all of them. Sampling found 25,000 to 30,000 clones, none seen once. The TCR sequence derives from a human donor with common variable immunodeficiency. The specimen was peripheral blood mononuclear cells. This chain connects TRBV5-1 to TRBJ1-3; D uncertain. CDR3 sequence reads: CASSLDASSGNTIYF. The CDR3 bases that were read are TGCGCCAGCAGCTTGGACGCGAGCTCTGGAAACACC.